This T cell receptor (beta chain) was sequenced during a study of OX40 agonist ivuxolimab in advanced cancers. On the study more broadly: Clinicians treated patients with ivuxolimab, an agonistic anti-OX40 (CD134) antibody. Of mixed ages from about 23 to 90 and averaging about 56 years, the group was around 78% male. Notes on the study in general: Low clonal expansion, among the lowest seen, marked partial responders at 0.1-3.0 mg/kg.

Produced via immunoSEQ multiplex PCR; TCRdb's table is partial and in-frame only. This sample carries around 72,000 clones, approximately 92% of them seen once, and the ten largest clones take approximately 0.91%. The CDR3 runs 14 residues. Germline V CDR1 and CDR2: MNHNY, SVGAGI (reference sequence). V dropped 6 bases and J dropped 0 bases, with 9 bases sitting between them. Note on this clone: Antigen specificity is unknown.

Material: CD4+ or CD8+ T cells sorted from blood, obtained in a trial of the OX40 agonist ivuxolimab. The chain carries TRBV6-6 and TRBJ1-5; no clear D gene. The receptor's source is an adult with an advanced solid tumor such as melanoma, head and neck, liver or kidney cancer. CDR3 coding DNA: TGTGCCAGCAGCAAACAAGATAGCAATCAGCCCCAGCATTTT. It encodes CASSKQDSNQPQHF.